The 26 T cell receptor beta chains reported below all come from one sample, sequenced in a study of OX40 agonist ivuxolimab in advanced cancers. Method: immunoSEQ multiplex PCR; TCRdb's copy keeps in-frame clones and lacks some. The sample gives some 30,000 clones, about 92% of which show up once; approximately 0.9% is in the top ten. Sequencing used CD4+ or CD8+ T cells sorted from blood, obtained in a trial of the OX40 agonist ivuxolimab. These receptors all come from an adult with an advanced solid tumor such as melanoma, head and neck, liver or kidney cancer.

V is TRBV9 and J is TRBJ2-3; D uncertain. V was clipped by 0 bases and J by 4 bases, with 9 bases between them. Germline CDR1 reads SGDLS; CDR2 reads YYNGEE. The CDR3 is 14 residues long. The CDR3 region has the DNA TGTGCCAGCAGCGTAGACTTGGGTGCAGATACGCAGTATTTT. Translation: CASSVDLGADTQYF.

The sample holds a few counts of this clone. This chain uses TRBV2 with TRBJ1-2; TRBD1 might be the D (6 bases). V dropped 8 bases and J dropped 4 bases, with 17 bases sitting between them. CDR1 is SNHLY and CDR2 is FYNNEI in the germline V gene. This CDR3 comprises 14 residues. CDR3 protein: CASARTGLGYGYTF. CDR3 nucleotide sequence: TGTGCCAGCGCGCGAACAGGGCTCGGCTATGGCTACACCTTC.

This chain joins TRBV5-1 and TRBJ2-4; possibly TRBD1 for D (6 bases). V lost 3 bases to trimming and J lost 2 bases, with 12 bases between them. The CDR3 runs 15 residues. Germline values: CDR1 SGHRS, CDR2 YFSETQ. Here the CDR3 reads CASSSDSVSKNIQYF. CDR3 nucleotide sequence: TGCGCCAGCAGCTCGGACAGCGTCTCCAAAAACATTCAGTACTTC.

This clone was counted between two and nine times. CDR3 sequence reads: CASSLGSKNEQFF. CDR3 sequence (DNA): TGTGCCAGCAGCTTAGGTTCCAAGAATGAGCAGTTCTTC. This sequence joins TRBV11-3 and TRBJ2-1; D not resolved. The CDR3 spans 13 residues. V lost 1 base and J 7 bases, leaving 8 bases between the germline ends. The germline V gene has CDR1 SGHNT and CDR2 YENEEA.

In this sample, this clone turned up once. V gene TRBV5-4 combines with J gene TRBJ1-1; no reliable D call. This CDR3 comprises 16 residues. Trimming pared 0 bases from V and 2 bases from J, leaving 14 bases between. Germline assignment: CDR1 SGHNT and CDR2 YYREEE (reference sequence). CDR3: CASSLAGIRANTEAFF. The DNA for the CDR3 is TGTGCCAGCAGCTTGGCCGGTATCCGGGCCAACACTGAAGCTTTCTTT.

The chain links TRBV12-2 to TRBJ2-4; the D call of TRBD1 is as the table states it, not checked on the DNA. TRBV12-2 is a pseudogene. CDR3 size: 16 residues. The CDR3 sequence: CASRLGDTLAKNIQYF. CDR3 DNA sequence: TGTGCAAGTCGCTTAGGGGACACTCTAGCCAAAAACATTCAGTACTTC.

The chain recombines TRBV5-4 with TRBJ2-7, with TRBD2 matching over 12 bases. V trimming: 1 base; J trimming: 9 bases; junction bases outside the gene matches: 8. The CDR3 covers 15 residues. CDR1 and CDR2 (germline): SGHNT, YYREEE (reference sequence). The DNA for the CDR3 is TGTGCCAGCAGCTTGCAGACTAGCGGGAGAGGGGTGCAGTACTTC. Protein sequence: CASSLQTSGRGVQYF.

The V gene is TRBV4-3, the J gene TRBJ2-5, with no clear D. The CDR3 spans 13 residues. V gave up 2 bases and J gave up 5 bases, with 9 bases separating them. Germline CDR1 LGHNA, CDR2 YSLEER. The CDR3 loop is CASSQQKGETQYF. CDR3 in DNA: TGCGCCAGCAGCCAACAAAAAGGGGAGACCCAGTACTTC.

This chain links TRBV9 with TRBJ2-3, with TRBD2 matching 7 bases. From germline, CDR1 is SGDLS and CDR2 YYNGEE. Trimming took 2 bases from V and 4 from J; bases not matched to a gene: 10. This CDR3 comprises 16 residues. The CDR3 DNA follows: TGTGCCAGCAGCGTGAGGGGCGGGGGAGATGCAGATACGCAGTATTTT. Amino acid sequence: CASSVRGGGDADTQYF. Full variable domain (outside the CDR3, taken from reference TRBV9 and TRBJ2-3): DSGVTQTPKHLITATGQRVTLRCSPRSGDLSVYWYQQSLDQGLQFLIQYYNGEERAKGNILERFSAQQFPDLHSELNLSSLELGDSALYFCASSVRGGGDADTQYFGPGTRLTVL.

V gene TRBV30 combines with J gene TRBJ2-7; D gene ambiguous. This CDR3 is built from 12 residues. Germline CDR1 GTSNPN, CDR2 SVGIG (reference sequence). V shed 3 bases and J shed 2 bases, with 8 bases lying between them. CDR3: CAWREAAYEQYF. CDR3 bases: TGTGCCTGGAGAGAGGCGGCCTACGAGCAGTACTTC.

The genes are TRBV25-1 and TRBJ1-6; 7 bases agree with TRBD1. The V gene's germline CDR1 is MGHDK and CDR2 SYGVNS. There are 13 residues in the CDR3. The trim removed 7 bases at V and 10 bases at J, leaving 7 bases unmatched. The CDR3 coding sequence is TGTGCCAGCAATAGACAGGGAGGCTCACCCCTCCACTTT. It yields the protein CASNRQGGSPLHF.

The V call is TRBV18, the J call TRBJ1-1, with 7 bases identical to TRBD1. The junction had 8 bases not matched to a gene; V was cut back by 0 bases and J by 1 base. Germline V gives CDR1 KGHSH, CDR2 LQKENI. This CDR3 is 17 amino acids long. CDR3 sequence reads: CASSPPRQGGRNTEAFF. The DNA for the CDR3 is TGTGCCAGCTCACCACCGAGACAGGGCGGGAGGAACACTGAAGCTTTCTTT.

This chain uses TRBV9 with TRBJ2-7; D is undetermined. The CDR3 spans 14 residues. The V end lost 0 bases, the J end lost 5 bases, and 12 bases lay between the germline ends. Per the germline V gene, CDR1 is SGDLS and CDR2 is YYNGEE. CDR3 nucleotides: TGTGCCAGCAGCGTAGCTGGGCCAGGCCACGAGCAGTACTTC. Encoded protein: CASSVAGPGHEQYF.

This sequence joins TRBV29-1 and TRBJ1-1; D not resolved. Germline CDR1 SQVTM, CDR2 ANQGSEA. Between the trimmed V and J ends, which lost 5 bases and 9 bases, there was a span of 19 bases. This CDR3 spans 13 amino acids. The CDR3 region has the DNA TGCAGCGTTTCGGACTCCCCTCAGAGGAAAGCTTTCTTT. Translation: CSVSDSPQRKAFF.

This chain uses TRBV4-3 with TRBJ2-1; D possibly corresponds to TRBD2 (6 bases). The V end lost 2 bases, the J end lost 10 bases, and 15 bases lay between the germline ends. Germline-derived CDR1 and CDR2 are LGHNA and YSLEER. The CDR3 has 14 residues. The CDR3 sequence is CASSQTHGAGEQFF. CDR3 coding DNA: TGCGCCAGCAGCCAAACCCACGGGGCGGGGGAGCAGTTCTTC.

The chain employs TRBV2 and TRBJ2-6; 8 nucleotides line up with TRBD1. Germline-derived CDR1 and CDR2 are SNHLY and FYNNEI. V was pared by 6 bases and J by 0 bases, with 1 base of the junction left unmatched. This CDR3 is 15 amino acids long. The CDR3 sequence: CASRTGASGANVLTF. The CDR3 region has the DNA TGTGCCAGCAGGACAGGGGCCTCTGGGGCCAACGTCCTGACTTTC.

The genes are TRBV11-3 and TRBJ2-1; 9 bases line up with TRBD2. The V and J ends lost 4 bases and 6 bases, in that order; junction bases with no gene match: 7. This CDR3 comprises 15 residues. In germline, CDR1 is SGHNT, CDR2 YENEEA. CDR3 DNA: TGTGCCAGCAGCTCCTCCCCGGGACTAGCCAATGAGCAGTTCTTC. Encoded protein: CASSSSPGLANEQFF.

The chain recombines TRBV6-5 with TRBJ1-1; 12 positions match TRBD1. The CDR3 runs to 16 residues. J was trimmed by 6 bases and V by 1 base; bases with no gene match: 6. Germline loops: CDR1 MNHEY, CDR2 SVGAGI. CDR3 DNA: TGTGCCAGCAGTTACTTAGGGACAGGGGGCATCCCTGAAGCTTTCTTT. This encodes CASSYLGTGGIPEAFF.

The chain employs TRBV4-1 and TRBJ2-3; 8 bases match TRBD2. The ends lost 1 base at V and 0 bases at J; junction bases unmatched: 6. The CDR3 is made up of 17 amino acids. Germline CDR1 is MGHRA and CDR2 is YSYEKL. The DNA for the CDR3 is TGCGCCAGCAGCCAAGGACCTAGCGGGCTTAGCACAGATACGCAGTATTTT. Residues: CASSQGPSGLSTDTQYF.

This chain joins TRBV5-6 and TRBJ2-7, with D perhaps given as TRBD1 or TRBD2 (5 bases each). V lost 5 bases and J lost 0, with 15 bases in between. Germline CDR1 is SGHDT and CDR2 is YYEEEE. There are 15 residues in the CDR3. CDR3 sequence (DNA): TGTGCCAGCAGTCTCCTTGGGACGGCCTCCTACGAGCAGTACTTC. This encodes CASSLLGTASYEQYF.

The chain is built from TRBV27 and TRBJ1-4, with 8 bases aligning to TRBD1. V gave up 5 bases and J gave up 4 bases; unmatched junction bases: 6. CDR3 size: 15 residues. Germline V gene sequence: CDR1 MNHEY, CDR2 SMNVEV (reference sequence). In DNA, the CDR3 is TGTGCCAGCAGTCCCGGGACAGGACGTAATGAAAAACTGTTTTTT. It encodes CASSPGTGRNEKLFF.

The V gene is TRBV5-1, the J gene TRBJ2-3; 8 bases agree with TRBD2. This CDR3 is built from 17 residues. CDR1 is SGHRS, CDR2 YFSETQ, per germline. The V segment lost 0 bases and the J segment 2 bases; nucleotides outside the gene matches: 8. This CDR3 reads CASSLALAGSSTDTQYF. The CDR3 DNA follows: TGCGCCAGCAGCTTGGCCTTAGCGGGGTCCTCCACAGATACGCAGTATTTT. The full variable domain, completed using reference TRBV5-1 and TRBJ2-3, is KAGVTQTPRYLIKTRGQQVTLSCSPISGHRSVSWYQQTPGQGLQFLFEYFSETQRNKGNFPGRFSGRQFSNSRSEMNVSTLELGDSALYLCASSLALAGSSTDTQYFGPGTRLTVL.

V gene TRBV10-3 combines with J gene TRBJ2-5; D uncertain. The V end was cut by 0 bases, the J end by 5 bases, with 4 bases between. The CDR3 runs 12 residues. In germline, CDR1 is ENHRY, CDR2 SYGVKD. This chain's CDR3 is CAISESRETQYF. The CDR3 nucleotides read TGTGCCATCAGTGAGTCCCGGGAGACCCAGTACTTC.

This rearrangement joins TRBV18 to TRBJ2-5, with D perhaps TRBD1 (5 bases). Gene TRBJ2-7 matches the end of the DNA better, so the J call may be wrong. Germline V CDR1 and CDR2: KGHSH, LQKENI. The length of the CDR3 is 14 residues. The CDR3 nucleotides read TGTGCCAGCTCACCGCCGGCAGGGTCTCTCGAGCAGTACTTC. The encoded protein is CASSPPAGSLEQYF.

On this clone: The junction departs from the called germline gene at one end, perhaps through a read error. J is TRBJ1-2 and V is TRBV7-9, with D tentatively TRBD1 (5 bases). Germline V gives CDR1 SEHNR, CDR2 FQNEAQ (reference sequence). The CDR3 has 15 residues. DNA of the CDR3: TGTGCCAACAGCTTAGGGGCCCTAACGGATGGGGGCTACACCTTC. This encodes CANSLGALTDGGYTF.

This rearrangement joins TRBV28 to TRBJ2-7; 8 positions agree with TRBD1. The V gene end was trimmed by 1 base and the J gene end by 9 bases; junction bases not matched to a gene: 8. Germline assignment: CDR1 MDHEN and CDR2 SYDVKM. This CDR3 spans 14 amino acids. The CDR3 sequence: CASSLLAGGAGQYF. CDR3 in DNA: TGTGCCAGCAGTTTATTGGCAGGGGGCGCGGGGCAGTACTTC. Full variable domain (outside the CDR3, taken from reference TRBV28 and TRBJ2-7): DVKVTQSSRYLVKRTGEKVFLECVQDMDHENMFWYRQDPGLGLRLIYFSYDVKMKEKGDIPEGYSVSREKKERFSLILESASTNQTSMYLCASSLLAGGAGQYFGPGTRLTVT.